One and the same sample provided the 12 T cell receptor beta chains below, sequenced in a study of a mutant IDH1 vaccine in newly diagnosed glioma. No antigen has been assigned to these receptors. The time point was: week 47, end of study. Topical imiquimod accompanied each vaccine dose, which consisted of 300 ug of mutant IDH1 20-mer peptide. This table comes from immunoSEQ multiplex PCR, and its TCRdb copy is limited to in-frame clones, with some not included. The data hold fewer than 40,000 clones, with 90% observed a single time. Sequencing used PBMCs, obtained from a glioma patient whose treatment included an IDH1 peptide vaccine. These receptors were taken from a woman aged 35 to 49 with glioma.

The chain joins TRBV14 to TRBJ1-1; D might be TRBD1 (5 bases). Per germline, CDR1 SGHDN and CDR2 FVKESK. The V end lost 3 bases, the J end lost 2 bases, and 10 bases lay between the germline ends. The CDR3 runs to 14 residues. The CDR3 loop reads CASSHRDLNTEAFF. DNA of the CDR3: TGTGCCAGCAGCCACAGGGACTTAAACACTGAAGCTTTCTTT.

The chain couples TRBV5-4 to TRBJ1-2; D may be TRBD1 (5 bases). V lost 0 bases and J lost 3, with 12 bases in between. In germline, CDR1 is SGHNT, CDR2 YYREEE (reference sequence). CDR3 size: 15 residues. DNA of the CDR3: TGTGCCAGCAGCTTGGAGAGGGGACTTCACTATGGCTACACCTTC. Residues: CASSLERGLHYGYTF.

The rearrangement uses TRBV6-6 and TRBJ1-1; D not resolved. Per the germline V gene, CDR1 is MNHNY and CDR2 is SVGAGI (reference sequence). Trimming pared 10 bases from V and 7 bases from J, leaving 16 bases between. The CDR3 loop spans 12 amino acids. In nucleotides, the CDR3 is TGTGCCACCCGGCCGGGGAATGGTGAAGCTTTCTTT. Protein: CATRPGNGEAFF.

The chain employs TRBV7-2 and TRBJ2-3; D perhaps matches TRBD1 (6 bases). V was pared by 5 bases and J by 8 bases, with 14 bases between. This CDR3 has 13 residues. The germline gives CDR1 SGHTA, CDR2 FQGNSA. CDR3 residues: CASSLQDRSTQYF. CDR3 in DNA: TGTGCCAGCAGCCTCCAGGACAGAAGTACGCAGTATTTT.

The gene calls are TRBV2 and TRBJ2-5; TRBD1 aligns across 9 bases. The J call may be wrong; the DNA end is better matched by TRBJ2-7. The V gene's germline CDR1 is SNHLY and CDR2 FYNNEI. The CDR3 totals 15 residues. The CDR3 protein is CASSEYRGQGHEQYF. The DNA for the CDR3 is TGTGCCAGCAGTGAATATCGGGGACAGGGCCACGAGCAGTACTTC.

This chain connects TRBV5-1 to TRBJ1-2, with D unresolved. This CDR3 spans 12 amino acids. Trimming left V 5 bases short and J 5 bases short, with 10 bases between. Germline CDR1 and CDR2: SGHRS and YFSETQ. The chain's CDR3 is CASRNGIYGYTF. The CDR3 region has the DNA TGCGCCAGCAGAAACGGGATTTATGGCTACACCTTC.

The rearrangement links TRBV5-1 to TRBJ1-2; 9 nucleotides match TRBD1. V shed 4 bases and J 6 bases; nucleotides not matched to a gene: 7. Germline values: CDR1 SGHRS, CDR2 YFSETQ. The CDR3 contains 14 residues. For the CDR3, the DNA is TGCGCCAGCAGCAGTAAAGGACAGGGGAATGGCTACACCTTC. Protein: CASSSKGQGNGYTF.

This chain joins TRBV7-8 and TRBJ1-2; 7 bases line up with TRBD1. The germline gives CDR1 SGHVS, CDR2 FQNEAQ. J gave up 6 bases and V 5 bases, and 6 bases lay outside the gene matches. The length of the CDR3 is 13 residues. CDR3 sequence (DNA): TGTGCCAGCAGCCCACCGGGACAGAATGGCTACACCTTC. This translates into CASSPPGQNGYTF.

The chain is built from TRBV7-2 and TRBJ1-5, with a weak D call TRBD1 (5 bases). The CDR3 covers 13 residues. Germline V lookup: CDR1 SGHTA, CDR2 FQGNSA. The V end was cut by 3 bases, the J end by 7 bases, with 10 bases between. This CDR3 is CASSFGWDQPQHF. CDR3 coding DNA: TGTGCCAGCAGCTTTGGGTGGGACCAGCCCCAGCATTTT.

The V gene is TRBV6-1, the J gene TRBJ2-5; 7 bases fit TRBD1. CDR3 length equals 20 residues. Trimming took 0 bases from V and 4 from J; bases not matched to a gene: 20. CDR1 is MNHNS, CDR2 SASEGT, per germline. CDR3 amino acids: CASSEARVDRVGPQAETQYF. The CDR3 coding sequence is TGTGCCAGCAGTGAAGCGCGTGTAGACAGGGTAGGCCCACAAGCAGAGACCCAGTACTTC.

The genes are TRBV7-9 and TRBJ2-7; D gene unclear. CDR1 is SEHNR and CDR2 is FQNEAQ in the germline V gene (reference sequence). The CDR3 runs 12 residues. Between the trimmed V and J ends, which lost 8 bases and 0 bases, there was a span of 8 bases. The CDR3 here is CASGYFSYEQYF. CDR3 DNA: TGTGCCAGCGGGTATTTCTCCTACGAGCAGTACTTC.

V gene TRBV5-1 combines with J gene TRBJ1-2, with TRBD1 matching over 7 bases. Trimming at V came to 2 bases and at J to 4 bases, leaving 5 bases not matched to a gene. Germline-derived CDR1 and CDR2 are SGHRS and YFSETQ. The CDR3 sequence is 14 residues long. The CDR3, as DNA: TGCGCCAGCAGCTTTCAGGGACAGTCCTATGGCTACACCTTC. Translating gives CASSFQGQSYGYTF.